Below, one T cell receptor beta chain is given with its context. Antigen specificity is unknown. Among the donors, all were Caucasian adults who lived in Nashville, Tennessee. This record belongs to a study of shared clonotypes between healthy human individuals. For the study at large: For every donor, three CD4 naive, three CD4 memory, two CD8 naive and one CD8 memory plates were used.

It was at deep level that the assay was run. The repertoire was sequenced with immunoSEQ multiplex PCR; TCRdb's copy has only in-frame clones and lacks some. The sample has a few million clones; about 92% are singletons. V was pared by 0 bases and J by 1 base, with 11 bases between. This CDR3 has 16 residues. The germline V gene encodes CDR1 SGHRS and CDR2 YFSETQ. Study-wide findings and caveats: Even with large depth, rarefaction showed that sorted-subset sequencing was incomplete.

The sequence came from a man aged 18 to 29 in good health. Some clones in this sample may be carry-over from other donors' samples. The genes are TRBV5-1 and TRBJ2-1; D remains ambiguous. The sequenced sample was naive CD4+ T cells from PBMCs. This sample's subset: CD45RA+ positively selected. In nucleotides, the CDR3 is TGCGCCAGCAGCTTGGCCGGGCGGCCGTCCTACAATGAGCAGTTCTTC. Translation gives CASSLAGRPSYNEQFF.